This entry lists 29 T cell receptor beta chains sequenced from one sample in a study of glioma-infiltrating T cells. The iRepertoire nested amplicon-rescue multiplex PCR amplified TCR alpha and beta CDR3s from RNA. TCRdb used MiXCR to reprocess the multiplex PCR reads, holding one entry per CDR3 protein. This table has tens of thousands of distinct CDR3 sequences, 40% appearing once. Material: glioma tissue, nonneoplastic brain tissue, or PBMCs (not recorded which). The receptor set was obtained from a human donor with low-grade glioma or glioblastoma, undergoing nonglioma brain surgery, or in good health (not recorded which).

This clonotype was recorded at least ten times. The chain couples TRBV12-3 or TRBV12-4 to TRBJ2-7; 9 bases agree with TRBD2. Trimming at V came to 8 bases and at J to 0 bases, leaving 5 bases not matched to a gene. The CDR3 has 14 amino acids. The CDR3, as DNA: TGTGCCAGCCAGACTAGCGGAGCCTCCTACGAGCAGTACTTC. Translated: CASQTSGASYEQYF.

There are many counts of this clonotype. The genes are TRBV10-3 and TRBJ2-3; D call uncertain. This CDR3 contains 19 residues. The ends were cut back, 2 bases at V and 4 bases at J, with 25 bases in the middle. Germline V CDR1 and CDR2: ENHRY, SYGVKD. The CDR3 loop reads CAISETERIAWGTADTQYF. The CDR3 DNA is TGTGCCATCAGTGAGACGGAACGCATAGCTTGGGGAACGGCAGATACGCAGTATTTT.

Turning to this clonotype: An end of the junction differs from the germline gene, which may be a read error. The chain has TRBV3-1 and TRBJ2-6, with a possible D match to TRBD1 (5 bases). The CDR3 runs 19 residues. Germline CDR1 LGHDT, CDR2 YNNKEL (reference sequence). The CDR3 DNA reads TGTGCCAGCAGCCAAGGTTCAGGCTCGGGTCTCTCTGGGGCCATCGTCCTGACTTTC. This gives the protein CASSQGSGSGLSGAIVLTF. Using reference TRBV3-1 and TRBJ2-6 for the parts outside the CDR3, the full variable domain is DTAVSQTPKYLVTQMGNDKSIKCEQNLGHDTMYWYKQDSKKFLKIMFSYNNKELIINETVPNRFSPKSPDKAHLNLHINSLELGDSAVYFCASSQGSGSGLSGAIVLTFGAGSRLTVL.

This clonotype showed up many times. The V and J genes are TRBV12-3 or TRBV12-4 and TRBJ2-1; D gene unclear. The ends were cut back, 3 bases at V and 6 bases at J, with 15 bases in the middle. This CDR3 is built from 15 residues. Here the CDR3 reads CASSLEPTFGNEQFF. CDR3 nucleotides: TGTGCCAGCAGTTTGGAGCCAACTTTCGGCAATGAGCAGTTCTTC.

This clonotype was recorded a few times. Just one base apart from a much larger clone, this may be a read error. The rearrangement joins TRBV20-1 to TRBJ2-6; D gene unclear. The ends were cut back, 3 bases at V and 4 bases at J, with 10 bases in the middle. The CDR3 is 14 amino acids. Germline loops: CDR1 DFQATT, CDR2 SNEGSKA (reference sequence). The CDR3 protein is CSASLSWGANVLTF. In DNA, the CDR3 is TGCAGTGCTAGTCTCTCGTGGGGGGCCAACGTCCTGACTTTC.

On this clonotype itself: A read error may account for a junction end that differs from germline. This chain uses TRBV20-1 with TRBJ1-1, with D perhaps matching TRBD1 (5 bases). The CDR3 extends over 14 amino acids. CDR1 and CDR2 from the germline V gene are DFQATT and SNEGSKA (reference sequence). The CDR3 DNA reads TGCAGTGCTAGACTTAGTGGGACTAACACTAAAGCTTTCTTT. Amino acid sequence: CSARLSGTNTKAFF.

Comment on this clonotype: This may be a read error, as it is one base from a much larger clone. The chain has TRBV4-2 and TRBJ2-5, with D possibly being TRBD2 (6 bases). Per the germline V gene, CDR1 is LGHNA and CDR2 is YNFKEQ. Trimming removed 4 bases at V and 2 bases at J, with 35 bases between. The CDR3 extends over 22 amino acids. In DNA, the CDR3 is TGTGCCAGCAGCCCCTACCCGGCTGCTTTCGGGGGATCGAGGTGGGAACAAGAGACCCAGTACTTC. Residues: CASSPYPAAFGGSRWEQETQYF.

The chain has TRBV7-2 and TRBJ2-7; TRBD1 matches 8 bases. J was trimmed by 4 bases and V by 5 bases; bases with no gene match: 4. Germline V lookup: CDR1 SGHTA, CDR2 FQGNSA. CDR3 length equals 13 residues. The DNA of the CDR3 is TGTGCCAGCAGCGTATACAGGGGGTACGAGCAGTACTTC. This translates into CASSVYRGYEQYF.

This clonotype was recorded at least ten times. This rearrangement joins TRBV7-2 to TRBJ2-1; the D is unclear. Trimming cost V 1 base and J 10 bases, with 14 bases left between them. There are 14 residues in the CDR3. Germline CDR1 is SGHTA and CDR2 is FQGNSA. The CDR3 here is CASSLVTLSDEQFF. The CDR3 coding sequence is TGTGCCAGCAGCTTAGTTACTCTTTCGGACGAGCAGTTCTTC.

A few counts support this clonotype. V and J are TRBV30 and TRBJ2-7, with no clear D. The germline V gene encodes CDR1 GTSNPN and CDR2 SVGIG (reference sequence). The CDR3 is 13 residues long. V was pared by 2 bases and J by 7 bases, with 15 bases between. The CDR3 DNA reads TGTGCCTGGAGTTTGACTGCCATGGGGGAGCAGTACTTC. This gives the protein CAWSLTAMGEQYF.

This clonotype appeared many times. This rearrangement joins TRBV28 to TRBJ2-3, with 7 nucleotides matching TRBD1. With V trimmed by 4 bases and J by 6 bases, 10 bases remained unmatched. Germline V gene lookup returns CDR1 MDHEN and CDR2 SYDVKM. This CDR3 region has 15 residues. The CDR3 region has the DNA TGTGCCAGCAGTTCGGGACAGTTTGTGGCGGATACGCAGTATTTT. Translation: CASSSGQFVADTQYF.

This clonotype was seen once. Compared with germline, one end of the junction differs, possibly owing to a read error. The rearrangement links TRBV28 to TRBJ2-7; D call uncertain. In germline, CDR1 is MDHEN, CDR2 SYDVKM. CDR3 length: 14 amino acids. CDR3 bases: TGCGCCAGCAGTATGGAAACTATCTCCTACGGGCAGTACTTC. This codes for CASSMETISYGQYF.

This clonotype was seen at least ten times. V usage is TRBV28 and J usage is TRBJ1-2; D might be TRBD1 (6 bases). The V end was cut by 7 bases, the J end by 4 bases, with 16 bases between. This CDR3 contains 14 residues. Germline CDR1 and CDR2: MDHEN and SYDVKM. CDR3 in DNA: TGTGCCAGCATTCTCGACCCCAGGGGCTATGGCTACACCTTC. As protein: CASILDPRGYGYTF.

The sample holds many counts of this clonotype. Here the CDR3 DNA reads TGTGCCAGCAGTCCCCTACTAGCGGGGAATGAGCAGTTCTTC. Protein: CASSPLLAGNEQFF. The J gene is TRBJ2-1, the V gene TRBV14; 10 bases fit TRBD2. The V gene end was trimmed by 6 bases and the J gene end by 7 bases; junction bases not matched to a gene: 6. The CDR3 has 14 amino acids. CDR1 is SGHDN, CDR2 FVKESK, per germline.

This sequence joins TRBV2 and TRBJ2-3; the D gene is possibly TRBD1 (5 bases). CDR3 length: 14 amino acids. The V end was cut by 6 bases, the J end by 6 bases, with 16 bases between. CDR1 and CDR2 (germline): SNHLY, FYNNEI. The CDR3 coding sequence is TGTGCCAGCAGCGAAAGAGCCAGGGCCGATACGCAGTATTTT. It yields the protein CASSERARADTQYF.

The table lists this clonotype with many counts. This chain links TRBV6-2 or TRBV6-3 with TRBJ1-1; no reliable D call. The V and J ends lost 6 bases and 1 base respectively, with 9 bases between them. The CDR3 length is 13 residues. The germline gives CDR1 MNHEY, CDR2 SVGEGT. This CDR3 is CASRTNTNTEAFF. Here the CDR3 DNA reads TGTGCCAGCAGAACCAACACGAACACTGAAGCTTTCTTT.

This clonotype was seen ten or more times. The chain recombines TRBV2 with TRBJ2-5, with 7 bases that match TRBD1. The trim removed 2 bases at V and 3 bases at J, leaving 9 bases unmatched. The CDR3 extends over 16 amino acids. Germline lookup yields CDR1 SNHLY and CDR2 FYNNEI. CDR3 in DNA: TGTGCCAGCAGTGAAAGGTTTGGACAGGCCAAAGAGACCCAGTACTTC. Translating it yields CASSERFGQAKETQYF.

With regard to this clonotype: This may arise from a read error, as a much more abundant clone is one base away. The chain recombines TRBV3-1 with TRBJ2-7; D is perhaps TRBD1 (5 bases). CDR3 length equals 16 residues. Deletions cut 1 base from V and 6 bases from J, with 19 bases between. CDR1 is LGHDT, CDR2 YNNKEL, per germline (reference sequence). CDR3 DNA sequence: TGTGCCAGCAGCCAAGGGAGACAGACCCAAACCGGCGAGCAGTACTTC. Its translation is CASSQGRQTQTGEQYF.

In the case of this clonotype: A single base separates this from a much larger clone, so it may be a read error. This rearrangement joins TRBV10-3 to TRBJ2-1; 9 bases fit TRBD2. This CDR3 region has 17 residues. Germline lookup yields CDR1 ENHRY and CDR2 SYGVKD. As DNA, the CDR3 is TGTGCCACCAGTTTGTTAAATTCGGGACTAGCTCAGGATGAGCAGTTCTTC. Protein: CATSLLNSGLAQDEQFF.

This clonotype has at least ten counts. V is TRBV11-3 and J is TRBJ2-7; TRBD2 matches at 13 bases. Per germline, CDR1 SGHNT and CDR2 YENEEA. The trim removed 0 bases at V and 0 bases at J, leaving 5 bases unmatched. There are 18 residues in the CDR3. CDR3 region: CASSLDPRLAGGSYEQYF. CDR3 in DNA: TGTGCCAGCAGCTTAGATCCGAGACTAGCGGGGGGCTCCTACGAGCAGTACTTC. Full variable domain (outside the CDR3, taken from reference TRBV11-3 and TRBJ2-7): EAGVVQSPRYKIIEKKQPVAFWCNPISGHNTLYWYLQNLGQGPELLIRYENEEAVDDSQLPKDRFSAERLKGVDSTLKIQPAELGDSAVYLCASSLDPRLAGGSYEQYFGPGTRLTVT.

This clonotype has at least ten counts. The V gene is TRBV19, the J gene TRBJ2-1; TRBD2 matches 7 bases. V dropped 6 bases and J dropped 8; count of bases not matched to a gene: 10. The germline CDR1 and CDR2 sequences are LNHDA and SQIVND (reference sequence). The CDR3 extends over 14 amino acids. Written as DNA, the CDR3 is TGTGCCAGTAGCCCCCGGGGGGTAAGCCATGAGCAGTTCTTC. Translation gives CASSPRGVSHEQFF.

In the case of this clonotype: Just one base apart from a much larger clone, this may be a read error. CDR3 nucleotide sequence: TGTGCCGGCAGCTTGCCCAGGAACACTGAAGCTTTCTTT. It encodes CAGSLPRNTEAFF. The chain recombines TRBV5-6 with TRBJ1-1; no firm D call. Per germline, CDR1 SGHDT and CDR2 YYEEEE. The CDR3 length is 13 residues.

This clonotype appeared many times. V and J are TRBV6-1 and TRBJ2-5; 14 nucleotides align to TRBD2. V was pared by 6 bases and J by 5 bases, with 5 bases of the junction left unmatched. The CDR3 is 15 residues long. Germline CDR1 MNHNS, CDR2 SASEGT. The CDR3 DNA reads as TGTGCCAGCAGACGACTAGCGGGAGGGCGGGAGACCCAGTACTTC. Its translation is CASRRLAGGRETQYF.

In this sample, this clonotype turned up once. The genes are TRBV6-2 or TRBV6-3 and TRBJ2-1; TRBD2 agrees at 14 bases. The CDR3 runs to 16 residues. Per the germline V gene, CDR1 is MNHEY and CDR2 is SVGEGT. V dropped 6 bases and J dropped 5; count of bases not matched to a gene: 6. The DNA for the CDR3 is TGTGCCAGCAGAACCGGGACTAGCGGGAGCCACAATGAGCAGTTCTTC. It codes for CASRTGTSGSHNEQFF.

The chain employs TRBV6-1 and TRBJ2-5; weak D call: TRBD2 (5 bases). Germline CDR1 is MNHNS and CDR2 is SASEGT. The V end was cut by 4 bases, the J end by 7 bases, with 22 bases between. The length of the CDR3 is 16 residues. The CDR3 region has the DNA TGTGCCAGCAGTGGACCTCCGGGATCGCCTAAGGGGACCCAGTACTTC. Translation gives CASSGPPGSPKGTQYF.

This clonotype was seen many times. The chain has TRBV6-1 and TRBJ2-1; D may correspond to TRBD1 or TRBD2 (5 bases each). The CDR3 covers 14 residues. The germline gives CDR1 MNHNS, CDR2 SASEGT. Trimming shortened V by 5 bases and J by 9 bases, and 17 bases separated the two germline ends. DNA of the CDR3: TGTGCCAGCAGTTTCACTAGGGAGAGGGGTGAGCAGTTCTTC. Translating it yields CASSFTRERGEQFF.

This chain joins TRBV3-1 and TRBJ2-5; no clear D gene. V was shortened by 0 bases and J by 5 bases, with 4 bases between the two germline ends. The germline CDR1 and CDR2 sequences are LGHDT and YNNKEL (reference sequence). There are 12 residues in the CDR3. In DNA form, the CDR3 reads TGTGCCAGCAGCCAAGACAGGGAGACCCAGTACTTC. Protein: CASSQDRETQYF.

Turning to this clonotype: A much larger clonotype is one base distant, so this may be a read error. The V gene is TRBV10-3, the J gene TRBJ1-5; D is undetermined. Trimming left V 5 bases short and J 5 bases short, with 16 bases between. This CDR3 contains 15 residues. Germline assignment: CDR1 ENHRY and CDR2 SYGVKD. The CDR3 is CAISWDRSNDQPQHF. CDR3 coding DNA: TGTGCCATCAGTTGGGATCGTTCTAACGATCAGCCCCAGCATTTT.

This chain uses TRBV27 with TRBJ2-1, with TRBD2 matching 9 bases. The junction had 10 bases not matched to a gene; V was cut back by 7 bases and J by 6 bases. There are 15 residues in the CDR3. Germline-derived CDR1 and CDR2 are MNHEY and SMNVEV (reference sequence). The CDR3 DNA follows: TGTGCCAGCACCAGCGGGGGGAGCCCTTTCAATGAGCAGTTCTTC. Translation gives CASTSGGSPFNEQFF.